Listed below are T cell receptor beta chains from one sample, sequenced in a study of blood T cell repertoires in COVID-19. TCRdb keeps only in-frame clones here, not all; method: immunoSEQ multiplex PCR. The table has around 230,000 clones, around 86% seen once; the top ten hold 9.5% to 15%. Sequenced material: peripheral blood. The source of these receptors is a woman aged 60 to 75 with active or convalescent COVID-19. Both conserved end residues are part of each CDR3. A D gene is named only where the DNA matches it firmly. For some rows the clone size is stated as once, few or many, or as a class when expanded; others skip it.

>TRBV27|TRBD2|TRBJ2-3|NA
CASSWSSGDYTDTQYF
TGTGCCAGCAGTTGGTCTAGCGGAGACTACACAGATACGCAGTATTTT
>TRBV2|TRBD1|TRBJ2-5|NA
CASQATGGETQYF
TGTGCCAGCCAAGCGACAGGGGGAGAGACCCAGTACTTC
>TRBV4-1|NA|TRBJ1-1|few
CASSRQLNTEAFF
TGCGCCAGCAGCCGGCAACTGAACACTGAAGCTTTCTTT
>TRBV6-2/TRBV6-3|TRBD2|TRBJ2-5|NA
CASSYVAGGPQETQYF
TGTGCCAGCAGTTACGTGGCGGGGGGGCCCCAGGAGACCCAGTACTTC
>TRBV5-1|TRBD2|TRBJ2-5|NA
CASSLGSGGGQETQYF
TGCGCCAGCAGCTTGGGGAGCGGGGGGGGCCAAGAGACCCAGTACTTC
>TRBV6-5|TRBD1|TRBJ1-5|few
CASSRDRGNQPQHF
TGTGCCAGCAGTCGTGACAGGGGAAATCAGCCCCAGCATTTT
>TRBV9|TRBD2|TRBJ2-7|NA
CASSGLAGGEQYF
TGTGCCAGCAGCGGGCTAGCGGGCGGTGAGCAGTACTTC
>TRBV6-5|NA|TRBJ1-1|NA
CATHREAGNTEAFF
TGTGCCACCCACCGTGAGGCCGGTAACACTGAAGCTTTCTTT
>TRBV2|TRBD2|TRBJ2-1|NA
CASSEVGGWLNEQFF
TGTGCCAGCAGTGAAGTGGGGGGGTGGTTGAATGAGCAGTTCTTC
>TRBV18|NA|TRBJ1-3|NA
CASSPPILTGNSGNTIYF
TGTGCCAGCTCACCACCCATCCTTACAGGGAATTCTGGAAACACCATATATTTT
>TRBV5-6|NA|TRBJ2-5|NA
CASSLGRQELSGETQYF
TGTGCCAGCAGCTTGGGTCGACAGGAGTTATCGGGAGAGACCCAGTACTTC
>TRBV5-4|TRBD2|TRBJ2-2|once
CASSTGLAGGNSGELFF
TGTGCCAGCAGCACGGGACTAGCGGGGGGTAATTCCGGGGAGCTGTTTTTT
>TRBV6-6|NA|TRBJ1-3|NA
CASSPWTAGNTIYF
TGTGCCAGCAGCCCCTGGACTGCTGGAAACACCATATATTTT
>TRBV19|NA|TRBJ1-1|NA
CASSMGGTEAFF
TGTGCCAGTAGTATGGGGGGGACTGAAGCTTTCTTT
>TRBV4-1|NA|TRBJ1-5|NA
CASSQDGRAGQPQHF
TGCGCCAGCAGCCAAGACGGCAGGGCCGGTCAGCCCCAGCATTTT
>TRBV7-4|TRBD1|TRBJ1-5|once
CASSPRQGVSNQPQHF
TGTGCCAGCAGCCCACGACAGGGAGTTAGCAATCAGCCCCAGCATTTT
>TRBV19|NA|TRBJ1-4|NA
CASSTYRETNEKLFF
TGTGCCAGTAGTACATACAGGGAAACTAATGAAAAACTGTTTTTT
>TRBV27|NA|TRBJ1-6|NA
CASSPRTPTPSSYNSPLHF
TGTGCCAGCAGTCCCAGGACACCCACACCGAGCTCCTATAATTCACCCCTCCACTTT
>TRBV13|TRBD1|TRBJ1-2|NA
CASSVLDREAYGYTF
TGTGCCAGCAGCGTACTTGACAGGGAGGCCTATGGCTACACCTTC
>TRBV4-2|NA|TRBJ1-2|NA
CASSPGQPLYGYTF
TGTGCCAGCAGCCCCGGACAGCCTCTTTATGGCTACACCTTC
>TRBV5-4|NA|TRBJ1-6|NA
CASSQFRGSPLHF
TGTGCCAGCAGCCAATTCAGGGGCTCACCCCTCCACTTT
>TRBV2|NA|TRBJ1-5|NA
CASNSPNQPQHF
TGTGCCAGCAACAGCCCGAATCAGCCCCAGCATTTT
>TRBV30|NA|TRBJ1-2|once
CAWSGVRGHNYGYTF
TGTGCCTGGAGTGGCGTCAGGGGCCATAACTATGGCTACACCTTC
>TRBV7-9|NA|TRBJ2-6|once
CASSLRSSGANVLTF
TGTGCCAGCAGCTTACGGAGTTCTGGGGCCAACGTCCTGACTTTC
>TRBV19|NA|TRBJ1-5|NA
CASSRGQGLNQPQHF
TGTGCCAGTAGCAGAGGTCAGGGGCTCAATCAGCCCCAGCATTTT
>TRBV6-5|NA|TRBJ2-6|once
CASSSVGSGANVLTF
TGTGCCAGCTCGTCCGTCGGCTCTGGGGCCAACGTCCTGACTTTC
>TRBV18|TRBD1|TRBJ1-6|NA
CASSPRGQGDPPLHF
TGTGCCAGCTCACCACGGGGACAGGGGGATCCACCCCTCCACTTT
>TRBV18|TRBD2|TRBJ2-5|NA
CASSPPPGGRGETQYF
TGTGCCAGCTCACCACCGCCGGGGGGGCGGGGAGAGACCCAGTACTTC
>TRBV27|NA|TRBJ1-5|NA
CASSLYPPDYSNQPQHF
TGTGCCAGCAGTCTTTATCCACCTGACTATAGCAATCAGCCCCAGCATTTT
>TRBV7-8|NA|TRBJ1-3|NA
CASSPRRGGGNTIYF
TGTGCCAGCAGCCCCCGCCGGGGAGGAGGAAACACCATATATTTT
>TRBV18|NA|TRBJ2-2|few
CASSHWGHKNTGELFF
TGTGCCAGCTCACATTGGGGGCACAAGAACACCGGGGAGCTGTTTTTT
>TRBV11-2|NA|TRBJ2-2|NA
CASRRLGGNTGELFF
TGTGCCAGCAGGCGACTCGGTGGAAACACCGGGGAGCTGTTTTTT
>TRBV6-5|NA|TRBJ2-4|few
CASSDPGYKNIQYF
TGTGCCAGCAGCGATCCGGGTTACAAAAACATTCAGTACTTC
>TRBV27|NA|TRBJ1-2|NA
CASSFGGDYGYTF
TGTGCCAGCAGTTTTGGGGGGGACTATGGCTACACCTTC